This T cell receptor beta chain was found in a study of identical twins. General study results and limits: Memory repertoires showed no such pattern, whereas abundant cord blood beta clonotypes carried fewer insertions. These conclusions were based on statistical analysis (cross-sectional, not following the same donors).

This clonotype was seen repeatedly, ten times or more. Its specificity is unknown. Among all donors, each was a healthy Caucasian. Unique molecular identifiers were present on cDNA, and template switching added a universal primer site. TCRdb re-derived calls from the 5' RACE reads in MiXCR, one entry per CDR3 protein. The data hold about 220,000 distinct CDR3 sequences, with approximately 9% observed a single time. The TCR sequence derives from a woman aged 18-29 years in good health. The sequenced sample consisted of memory (CD45RO+) T cells sorted from blood.

Here the CDR3 DNA reads TGTGCCAGCTCACCGACTAGCGGGAGAACGTCCAATGAGCAGTTCTTC. This codes for CASSPTSGRTSNEQFF. V and J are TRBV18 and TRBJ2-1; TRBD2 matches at 12 bases. The CDR3 extends over 16 amino acids. The germline CDR1 and CDR2 sequences are KGHSH and LQKENI. The trim removed 3 bases at V and 6 bases at J, leaving 6 bases unmatched.